The next 10 T cell receptor beta chains were all read from a single sample in a study of T cell responses to AZD1222 COVID-19 vaccine. Only in-frame clones appear in the TCRdb table, and some are missing; sequencing was by immunoSEQ multiplex PCR. The sample carries approximately 110,000 clones, 88% recorded once. The starting material was peripheral blood, obtained 28 days after the second AZD1222 dose. The receptors stem from an adult who received the AZD1222 COVID-19 vaccine.

The V and J genes are TRBV2 and TRBJ2-1, with D uncertain. Trimming removed 7 bases at V and 7 bases at J, with 8 bases between. Germline V gene sequence: CDR1 SNHLY, CDR2 FYNNEI. The CDR3 has 11 amino acids. Written as DNA, the CDR3 is TGTGCCAGCACATTGGGGAATGAGCAGTTCTTC. It specifies CASTLGNEQFF. Using reference TRBV2 and TRBJ2-1 for the parts outside the CDR3, the full variable domain is EPEVTQTPSHQVTQMGQEVILRCVPISNHLYFYWYRQILGQKVEFLVSFYNNEISEKSEIFDDQFSVERPDGSNFTLKIRSTKLEDSAMYFCASTLGNEQFFGPGTRLTVL.

This clone has only a few counts. The chain couples TRBV19 to TRBJ2-5; possibly TRBD2 for D (5 bases). Trimming left V 1 base short and J 3 bases short, with 9 bases between. This CDR3 spans 14 amino acids. Germline values: CDR1 LNHDA, CDR2 SQIVND (reference sequence). In nucleotides, the CDR3 is TGTGCCAGTAGTATAGGAGCCGGGGAAGAGACCCAGTACTTC. It codes for CASSIGAGEETQYF.

The chain links TRBV5-1 to TRBJ1-1; 8 bases are a match to TRBD1. V lost 1 base, J lost 6 bases, and 5 bases stayed unmatched. CDR1 is SGHRS, CDR2 YFSETQ, per germline. CDR3 size: 14 residues. The CDR3 loop is CASSLKQGVAEAFF. Written as DNA, the CDR3 is TGCGCCAGCAGCTTGAAACAGGGGGTCGCTGAAGCTTTCTTT.

This sequence joins TRBV6-2 or TRBV6-3 and TRBJ1-1, with D hard to call. Per germline, CDR1 MNHEY and CDR2 SVGEGT. V gave up 2 bases and J gave up 3 bases, with 10 bases separating them. The CDR3 covers 14 residues. CDR3 in amino acids: CASSYGVGYTEAFF. CDR3 coding DNA: TGTGCCAGCAGTTACGGGGTTGGATACACTGAAGCTTTCTTT.

The chain links TRBV27 to TRBJ2-7, with TRBD1 matching over 7 bases. V was clipped by 6 bases and J by 2 bases; unmatched bases: 13. Germline assignment: CDR1 MNHEY and CDR2 SMNVEV (reference sequence). This CDR3 is built from 16 residues. CDR3 amino acids: CASRALTGAKAYEQYF. For the CDR3, the DNA is TGTGCCAGCAGAGCCCTCACAGGGGCAAAGGCCTACGAGCAGTACTTC.

This chain links TRBV6-1 with TRBJ1-4; D not certain. Germline assignment: CDR1 MNHNS and CDR2 SASEGT. There are 19 residues in the CDR3. The germline V and J ends were trimmed by 2 bases and 0 bases, with 19 bases remaining between them. The CDR3: CASSEIQRGYQATNEKLFF. CDR3 DNA sequence: TGTGCCAGCAGTGAAATTCAAAGAGGATATCAGGCAACTAATGAAAAACTGTTTTTT.

The genes are TRBV7-2 and TRBJ2-3, with TRBD2 matching over 12 bases. The CDR3 contains 16 residues. The V gene's germline CDR1 is SGHTA and CDR2 FQGNSA. Germline trimming cut 4 bases from V and 5 bases from J; bases unmatched to any gene: 7. CDR3 nucleotides: TGTGCCAGCAGCTCCAGGACTAGCGGGGTGGTAGATACGCAGTATTTT. It translates to CASSSRTSGVVDTQYF.

The rearrangement joins TRBV7-9 to TRBJ2-2; D gene unclear. From germline, CDR1 is SEHNR and CDR2 FQNEAQ (reference sequence). The CDR3 is made up of 11 amino acids. The CDR3: CVSENTGELFF. CDR3 bases: TGTGTGAGCGAAAACACCGGGGAGCTGTTTTTT.

V is TRBV6-2 or TRBV6-3 and J is TRBJ2-1; TRBD1 is a possible D gene (6 bases). Germline-derived CDR1 and CDR2 are MNHEY and SVGEGT. The CDR3 is made up of 14 amino acids. The germline V and J ends were trimmed by 5 bases and 1 base, with 9 bases remaining between them. CDR3 protein: CASSTTGSYNEQFF. The CDR3 DNA sequence: TGTGCCAGCAGTACTACAGGGTCCTACAATGAGCAGTTCTTC.

This clone was counted a few times. The J gene is TRBJ2-3, the V gene TRBV5-5; D is undetermined. The CDR3 is 13 amino acids. The germline V gene encodes CDR1 SGHKS and CDR2 YYEKEE (reference sequence). Trimming took off 2 bases at V and 2 bases at J, with 6 bases between the two ends. The CDR3 region is CASSLMPTDTQYF. Written as DNA, the CDR3 is TGTGCCAGCAGCTTAATGCCCACAGATACGCAGTATTTT.